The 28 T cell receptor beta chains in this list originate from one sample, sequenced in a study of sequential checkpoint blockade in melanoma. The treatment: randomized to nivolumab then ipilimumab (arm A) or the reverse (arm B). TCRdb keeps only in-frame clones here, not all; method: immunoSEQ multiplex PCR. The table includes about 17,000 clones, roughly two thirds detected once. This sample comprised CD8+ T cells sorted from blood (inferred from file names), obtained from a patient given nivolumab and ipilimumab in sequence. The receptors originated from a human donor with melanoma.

For the CDR3, the DNA is TGTGCCAGTAGTAACACTCTAGCCCCGAGCTCCTACAATGAGCAGTTCTTC. Its translation is CASSNTLAPSSYNEQFF. The chain joins TRBV19 to TRBJ2-1; D might be TRBD2 (5 bases). This CDR3 has 17 residues. V was trimmed by 4 bases and J by 0 bases, leaving 16 bases between them. Germline V gives CDR1 LNHDA, CDR2 SQIVND (reference sequence).

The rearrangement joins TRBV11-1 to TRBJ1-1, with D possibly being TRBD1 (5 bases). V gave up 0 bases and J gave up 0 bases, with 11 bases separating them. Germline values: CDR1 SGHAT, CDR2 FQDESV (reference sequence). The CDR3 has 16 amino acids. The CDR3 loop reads CASSLAGDRMNTEAFF. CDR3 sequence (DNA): TGTGCCAGCAGCTTAGCAGGGGATCGAATGAACACTGAAGCTTTCTTT.

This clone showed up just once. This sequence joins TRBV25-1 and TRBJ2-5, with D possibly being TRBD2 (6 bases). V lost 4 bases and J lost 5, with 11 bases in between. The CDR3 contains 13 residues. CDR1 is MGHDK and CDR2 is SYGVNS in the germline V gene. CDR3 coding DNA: TGTGCCAGCAGTGGAGTAGCGGAGGAGACCCAGTACTTC. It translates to CASSGVAEETQYF.

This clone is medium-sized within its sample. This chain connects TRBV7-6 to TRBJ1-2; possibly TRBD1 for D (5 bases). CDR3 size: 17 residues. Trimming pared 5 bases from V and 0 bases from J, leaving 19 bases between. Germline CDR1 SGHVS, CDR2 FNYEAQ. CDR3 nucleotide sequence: TGTGCCAGCAGCCAAGGGGTCCTGGGGGGGGCTAACTATGGCTACACCTTC. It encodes CASSQGVLGGANYGYTF.

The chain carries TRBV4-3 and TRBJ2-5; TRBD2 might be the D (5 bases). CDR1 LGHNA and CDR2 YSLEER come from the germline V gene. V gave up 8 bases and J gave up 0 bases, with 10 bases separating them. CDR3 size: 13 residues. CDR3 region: CASSSGYQETQYF. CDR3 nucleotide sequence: TGCGCCAGCTCCAGCGGCTACCAAGAGACCCAGTACTTC.

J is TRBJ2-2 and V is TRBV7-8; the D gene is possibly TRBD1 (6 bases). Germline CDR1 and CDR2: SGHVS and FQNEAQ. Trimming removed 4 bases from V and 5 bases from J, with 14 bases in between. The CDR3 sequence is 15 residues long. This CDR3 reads CASSSIGQLTGELFF. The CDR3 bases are TGTGCCAGCAGCTCAATAGGACAGTTAACCGGGGAGCTGTTTTTT.

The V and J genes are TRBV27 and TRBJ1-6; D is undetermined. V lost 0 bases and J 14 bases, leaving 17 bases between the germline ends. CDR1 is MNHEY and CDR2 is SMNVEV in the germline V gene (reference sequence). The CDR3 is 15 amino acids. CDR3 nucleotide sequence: TGTGCCAGCAGTTTATCCGGTCGAACTCTTGACTCCCTCCACTTT. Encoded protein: CASSLSGRTLDSLHF.

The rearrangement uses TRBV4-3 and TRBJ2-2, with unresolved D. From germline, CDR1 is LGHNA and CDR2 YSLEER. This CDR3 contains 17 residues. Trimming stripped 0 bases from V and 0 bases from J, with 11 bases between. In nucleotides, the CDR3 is TGCGCCAGCAGCCAAGACGTCGCACATTCGAACACCGGGGAGCTGTTTTTT. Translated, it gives CASSQDVAHSNTGELFF.

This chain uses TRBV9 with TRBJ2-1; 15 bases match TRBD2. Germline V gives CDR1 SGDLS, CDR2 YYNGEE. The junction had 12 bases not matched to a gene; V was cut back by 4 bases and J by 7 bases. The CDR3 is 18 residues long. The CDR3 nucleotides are TGTGCCAGCAGCCCAGGGACTAGCGGGAGGAATTTGGGAAATGAGCAGTTCTTC. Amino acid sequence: CASSPGTSGRNLGNEQFF.

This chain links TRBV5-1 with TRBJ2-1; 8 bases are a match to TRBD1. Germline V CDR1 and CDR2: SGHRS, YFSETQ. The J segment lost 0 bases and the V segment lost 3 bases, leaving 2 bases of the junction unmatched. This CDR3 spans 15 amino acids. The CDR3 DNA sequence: TGCGCCAGCAGCTCGGGACAGGACTCCTACAATGAGCAGTTCTTC. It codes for CASSSGQDSYNEQFF.

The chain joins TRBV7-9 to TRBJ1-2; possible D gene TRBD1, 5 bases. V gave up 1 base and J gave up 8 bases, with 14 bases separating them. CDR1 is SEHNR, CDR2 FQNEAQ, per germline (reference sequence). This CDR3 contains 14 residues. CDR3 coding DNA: TGTGCCAGCAGCTTAGGAACGGACACGAGGGGCTACACCTTC. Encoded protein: CASSLGTDTRGYTF.

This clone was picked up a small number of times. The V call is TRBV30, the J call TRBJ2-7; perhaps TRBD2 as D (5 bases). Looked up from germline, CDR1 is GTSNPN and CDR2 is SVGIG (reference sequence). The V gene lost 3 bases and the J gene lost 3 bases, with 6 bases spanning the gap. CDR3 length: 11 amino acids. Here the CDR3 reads CAWRGVYEQYF. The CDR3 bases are TGTGCCTGGAGGGGAGTCTACGAGCAGTACTTC. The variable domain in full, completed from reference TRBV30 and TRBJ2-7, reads SQTIHQWPATLVQPVGSPLSLECTVEGTSNPNLYWYRQAAGRGLQLLFYSVGIGQISSEVPQNLSASRPQDRQFILSSKKLLLSDSGFYLCAWRGVYEQYFGPGTRLTVT.

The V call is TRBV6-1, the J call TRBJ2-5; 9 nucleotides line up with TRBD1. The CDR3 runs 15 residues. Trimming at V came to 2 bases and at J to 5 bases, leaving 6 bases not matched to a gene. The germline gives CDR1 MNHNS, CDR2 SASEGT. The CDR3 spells CASSERDRVWETQYF. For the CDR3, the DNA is TGTGCCAGCAGTGAACGGGACAGGGTATGGGAGACCCAGTACTTC.

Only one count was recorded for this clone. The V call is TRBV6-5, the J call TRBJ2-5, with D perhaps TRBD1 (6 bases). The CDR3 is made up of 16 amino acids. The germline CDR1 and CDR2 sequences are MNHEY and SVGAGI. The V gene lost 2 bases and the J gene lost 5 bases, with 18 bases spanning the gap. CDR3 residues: CASSYQGWEMLETQYF. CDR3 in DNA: TGTGCCAGCAGTTACCAGGGGTGGGAGATGTTGGAGACCCAGTACTTC.

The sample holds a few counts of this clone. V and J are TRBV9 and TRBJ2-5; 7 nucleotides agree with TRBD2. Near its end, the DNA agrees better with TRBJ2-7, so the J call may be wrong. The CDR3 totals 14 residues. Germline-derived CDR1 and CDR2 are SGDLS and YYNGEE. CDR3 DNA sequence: TGTGCCAGCAGCGTCGGGCAGGGAGGGAACGAGCAGTACTTC. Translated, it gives CASSVGQGGNEQYF.

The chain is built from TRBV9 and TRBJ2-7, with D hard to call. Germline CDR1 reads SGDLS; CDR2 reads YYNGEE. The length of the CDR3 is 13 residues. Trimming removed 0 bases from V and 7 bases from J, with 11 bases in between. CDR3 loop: CASSVEPIQEQYF. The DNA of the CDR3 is TGTGCCAGCAGCGTAGAACCCATCCAGGAGCAGTACTTC.

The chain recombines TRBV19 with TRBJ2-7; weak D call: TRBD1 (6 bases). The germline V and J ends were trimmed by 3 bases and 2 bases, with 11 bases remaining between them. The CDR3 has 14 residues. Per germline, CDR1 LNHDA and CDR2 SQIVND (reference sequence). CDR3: CASSIGRGTYEQYF. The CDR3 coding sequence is TGTGCCAGTAGTATCGGCAGGGGCACCTACGAGCAGTACTTC.

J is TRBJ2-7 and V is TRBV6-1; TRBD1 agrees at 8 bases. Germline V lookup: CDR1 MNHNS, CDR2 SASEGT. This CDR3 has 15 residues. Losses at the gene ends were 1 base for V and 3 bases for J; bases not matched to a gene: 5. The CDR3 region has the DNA TGTGCCAGCAGTGAAGGAAGGACAGGGCTCTACGAGCAGTACTTC. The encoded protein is CASSEGRTGLYEQYF.

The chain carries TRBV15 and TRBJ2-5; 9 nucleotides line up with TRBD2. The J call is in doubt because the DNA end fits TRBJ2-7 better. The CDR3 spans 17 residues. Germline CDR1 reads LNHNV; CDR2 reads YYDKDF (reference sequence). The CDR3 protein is CATSRAPRTSDSYEQYF. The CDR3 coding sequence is TGTGCCACCAGCAGAGCTCCTCGGACTAGCGACTCCTACGAGCAGTACTTC.

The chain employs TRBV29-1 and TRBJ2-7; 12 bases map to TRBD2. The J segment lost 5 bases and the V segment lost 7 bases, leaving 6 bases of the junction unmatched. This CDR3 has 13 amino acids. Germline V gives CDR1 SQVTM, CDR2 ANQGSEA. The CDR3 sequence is CSAKTSGSHEQYF. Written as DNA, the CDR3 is TGCAGCGCCAAGACTAGCGGGAGTCACGAGCAGTACTTC.

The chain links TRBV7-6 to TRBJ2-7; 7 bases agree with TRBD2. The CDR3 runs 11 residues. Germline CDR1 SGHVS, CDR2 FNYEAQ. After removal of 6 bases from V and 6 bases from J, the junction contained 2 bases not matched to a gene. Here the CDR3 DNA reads TGTGCCAGCAGTCCGGGGGGCGAGCAGTACTTC. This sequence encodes CASSPGGEQYF. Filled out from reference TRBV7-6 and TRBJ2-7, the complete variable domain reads GAGVSQSPRYKVTKRGQDVALRCDPISGHVSLYWYRQALGQGPEFLTYFNYEAQQDKSGLPNDRFSAERPEGSISTLTIQRTEQRDSAMYRCASSPGGEQYFGPGTRLTVT.

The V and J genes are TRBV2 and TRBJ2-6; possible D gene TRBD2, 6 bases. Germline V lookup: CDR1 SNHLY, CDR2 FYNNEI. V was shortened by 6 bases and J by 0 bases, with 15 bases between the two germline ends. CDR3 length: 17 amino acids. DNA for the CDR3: TGTGCCAGCAGCCGCCCGGGACTGAGCTCTGGGGCCAACGTCCTGACTTTC. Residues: CASSRPGLSSGANVLTF.

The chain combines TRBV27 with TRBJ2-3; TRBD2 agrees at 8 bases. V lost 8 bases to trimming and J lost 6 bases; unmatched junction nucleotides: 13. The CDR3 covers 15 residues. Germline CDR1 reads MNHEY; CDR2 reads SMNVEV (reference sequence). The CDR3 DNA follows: TGTGCCAGCTCGACTAGCGCGTCCCTCGTGGATACGCAGTATTTT. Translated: CASSTSASLVDTQYF.

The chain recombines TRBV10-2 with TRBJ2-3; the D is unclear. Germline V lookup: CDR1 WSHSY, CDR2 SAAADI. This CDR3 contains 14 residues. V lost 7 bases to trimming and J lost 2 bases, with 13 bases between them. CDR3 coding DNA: TGCGCCAGCATTGGAGTACCTTCCACAGATACGCAGTATTTT. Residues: CASIGVPSTDTQYF.

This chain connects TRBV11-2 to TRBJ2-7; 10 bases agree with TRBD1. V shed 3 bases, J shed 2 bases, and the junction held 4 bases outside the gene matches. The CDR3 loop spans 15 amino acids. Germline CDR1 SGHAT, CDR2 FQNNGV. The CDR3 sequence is CASSFGQGETYEQYF. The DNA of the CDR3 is TGTGCCAGCAGCTTCGGACAGGGGGAAACCTACGAGCAGTACTTC. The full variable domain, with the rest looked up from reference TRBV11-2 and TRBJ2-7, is EAGVAQSPRYKIIEKRQSVAFWCNPISGHATLYWYQQILGQGPKLLIQFQNNGVVDDSQLPKDRFSAERLKGVDSTLKIQPAKLEDSAVYLCASSFGQGETYEQYFGPGTRLTVT.

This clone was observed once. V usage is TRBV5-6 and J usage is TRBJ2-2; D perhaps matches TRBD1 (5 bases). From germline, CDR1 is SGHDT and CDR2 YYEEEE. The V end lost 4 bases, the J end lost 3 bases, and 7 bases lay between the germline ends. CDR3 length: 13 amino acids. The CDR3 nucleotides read TGTGCCAGCAGCCCAGGGTACACCGGGGAGCTGTTTTTT. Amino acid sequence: CASSPGYTGELFF. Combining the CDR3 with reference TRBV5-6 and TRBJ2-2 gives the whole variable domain DAGVTQSPTHLIKTRGQQVTLRCSPKSGHDTVSWYQQALGQGPQFIFQYYEEEERQRGNFPDRFSGHQFPNYSSELNVNALLLGDSALYLCASSPGYTGELFFGEGSRLTVL.

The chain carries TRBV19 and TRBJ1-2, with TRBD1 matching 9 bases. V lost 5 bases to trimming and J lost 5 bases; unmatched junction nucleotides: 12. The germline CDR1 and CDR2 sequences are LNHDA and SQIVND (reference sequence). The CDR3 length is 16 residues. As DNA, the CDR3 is TGTGCCAGTAGTTTAGGGACAGGGCCATCGAGATATGGCTACACCTTC. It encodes CASSLGTGPSRYGYTF.

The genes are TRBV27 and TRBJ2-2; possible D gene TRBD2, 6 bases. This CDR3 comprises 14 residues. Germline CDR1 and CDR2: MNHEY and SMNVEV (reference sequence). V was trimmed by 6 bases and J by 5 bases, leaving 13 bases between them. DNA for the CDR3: TGTGCCAGCAGACCCGGGACTGGTACCGGGGAGCTGTTTTTT. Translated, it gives CASRPGTGTGELFF.